The clone carrying this T cell receptor (beta chain) was detected only once. The data were taken from a study of blood T cell repertoires in COVID-19. Study overall: Acute-phase and convalescent COVID-19 samples originated in the United States, Italy and Spain. From T cells, B-cell-depleted T cells, or PBMCs came the material, which was cDNA or gDNA.

The CDR3 extends over 12 amino acids. The germline V and J ends were trimmed by 11 bases and 1 base, with 11 bases remaining between them. Germline CDR1 is MNHEY and CDR2 is SVGAGI. Enrolled during active infection, Seattle patients were then followed longitudinally. Clones were sequenced by immunoSEQ multiplex PCR, and TCRdb holds only the in-frame ones, with some missing. The repertoire consists of about 200,000 clones, with roughly nine tenths occurring once and the leading ten covering 10% to 13%. The origin of this receptor is a woman aged 45-59 years with COVID-19, enrolled during active disease. The J gene is TRBJ1-1, the V gene TRBV6-5, with D possibly TRBD1 on 5 matching bases. Sequenced material: peripheral blood. This chain's CDR3 is CAAGLPNTEAFF. The CDR3 nucleotides read TGTGCCGCAGGGCTACCGAACACTGAAGCTTTCTTT.